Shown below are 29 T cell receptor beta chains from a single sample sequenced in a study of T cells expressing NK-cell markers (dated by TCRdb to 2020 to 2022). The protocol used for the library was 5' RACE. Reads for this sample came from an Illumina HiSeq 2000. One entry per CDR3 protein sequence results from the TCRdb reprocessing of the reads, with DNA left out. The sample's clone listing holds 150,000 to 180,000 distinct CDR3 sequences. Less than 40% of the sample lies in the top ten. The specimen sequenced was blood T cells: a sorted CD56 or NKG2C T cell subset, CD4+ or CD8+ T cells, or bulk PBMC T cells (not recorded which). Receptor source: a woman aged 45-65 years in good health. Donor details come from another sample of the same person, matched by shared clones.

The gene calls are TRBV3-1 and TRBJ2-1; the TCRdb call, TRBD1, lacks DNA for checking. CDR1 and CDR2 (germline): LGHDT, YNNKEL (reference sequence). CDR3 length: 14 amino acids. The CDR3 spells CASRTGQSYNEQFF.

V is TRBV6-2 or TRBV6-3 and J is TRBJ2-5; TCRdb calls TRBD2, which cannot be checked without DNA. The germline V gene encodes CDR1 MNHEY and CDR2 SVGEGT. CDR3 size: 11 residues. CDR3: CASSYGDWQYF.

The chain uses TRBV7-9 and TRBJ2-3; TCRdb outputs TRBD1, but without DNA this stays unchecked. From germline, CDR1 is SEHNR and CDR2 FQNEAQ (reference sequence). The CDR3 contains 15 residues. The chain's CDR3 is CASSPRQGYTDTQYF.

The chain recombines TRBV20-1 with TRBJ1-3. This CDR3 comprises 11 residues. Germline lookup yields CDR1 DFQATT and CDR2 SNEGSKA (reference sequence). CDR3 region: CSAASGNTIYF.

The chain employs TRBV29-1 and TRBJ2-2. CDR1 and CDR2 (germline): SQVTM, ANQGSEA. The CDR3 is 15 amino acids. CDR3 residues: CSVEDVRSGSGELFF.

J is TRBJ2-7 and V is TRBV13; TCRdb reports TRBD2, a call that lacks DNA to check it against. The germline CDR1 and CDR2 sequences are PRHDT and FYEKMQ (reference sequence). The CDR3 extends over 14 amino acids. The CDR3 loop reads CASSSGTETYEQYF.

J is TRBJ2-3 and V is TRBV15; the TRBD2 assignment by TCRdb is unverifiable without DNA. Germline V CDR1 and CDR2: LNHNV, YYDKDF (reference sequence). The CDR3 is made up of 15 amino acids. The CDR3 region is CATSRVGGLTDTQYF.

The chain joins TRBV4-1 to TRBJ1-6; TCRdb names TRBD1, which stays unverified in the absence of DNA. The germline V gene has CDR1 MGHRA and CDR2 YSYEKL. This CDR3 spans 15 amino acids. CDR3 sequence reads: CASSGQGADNSPLHF.

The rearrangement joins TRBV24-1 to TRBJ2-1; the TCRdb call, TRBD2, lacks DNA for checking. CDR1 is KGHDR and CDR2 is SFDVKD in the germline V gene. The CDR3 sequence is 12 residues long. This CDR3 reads CATSAGGEEQFF.

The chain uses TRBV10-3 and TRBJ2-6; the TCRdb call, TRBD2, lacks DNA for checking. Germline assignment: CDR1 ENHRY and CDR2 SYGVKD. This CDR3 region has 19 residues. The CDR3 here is CAIRGTDSEEVLGANVLTF.

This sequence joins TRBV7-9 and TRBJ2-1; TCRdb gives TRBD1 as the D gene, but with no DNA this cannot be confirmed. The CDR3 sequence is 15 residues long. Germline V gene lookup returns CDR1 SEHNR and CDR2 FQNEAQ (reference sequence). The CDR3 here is CASSSPGQRNNEQFF.

CDR3 in amino acids: CASSAPDGGTHTGELFF. The chain recombines TRBV7-6 with TRBJ2-2; the TCRdb call, TRBD1, lacks DNA for checking. Germline CDR1 and CDR2: SGHVS and FNYEAQ. This CDR3 spans 17 amino acids.

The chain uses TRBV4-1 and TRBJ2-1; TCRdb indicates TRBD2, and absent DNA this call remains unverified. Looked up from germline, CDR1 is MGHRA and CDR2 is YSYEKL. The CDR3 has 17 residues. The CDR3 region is CASSQIVGVAAGNEQFF.

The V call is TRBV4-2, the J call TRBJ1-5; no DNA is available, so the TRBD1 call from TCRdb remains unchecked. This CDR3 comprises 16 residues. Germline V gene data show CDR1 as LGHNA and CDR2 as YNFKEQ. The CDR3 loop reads CASSQDIGGKAQPQHF.

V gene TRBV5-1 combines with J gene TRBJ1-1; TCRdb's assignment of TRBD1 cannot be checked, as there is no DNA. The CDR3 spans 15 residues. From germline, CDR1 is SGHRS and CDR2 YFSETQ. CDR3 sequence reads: CASGGTASLNTEAFF.

CDR3 region: CASSKSGRAAEQYF. V and J are TRBV6-5 and TRBJ2-7; as DNA is missing, the TRBD2 call by TCRdb cannot be tested. Germline V gene data show CDR1 as MNHEY and CDR2 as SVGAGI. The CDR3 runs 14 residues.

CDR3 amino acids: CASSFWEGHMSSYEQYF. The chain links TRBV5-5 to TRBJ2-7; TCRdb's D gene call, TRBD2, goes unchecked for lack of DNA. The germline gives CDR1 SGHKS, CDR2 YYEKEE (reference sequence). This CDR3 comprises 17 residues. Complete variable domain (other parts from reference TRBV5-5 and TRBJ2-7): DAGVTQSPTHLIKTRGQQVTLRCSPISGHKSVSWYQQVLGQGPQFIFQYYEKEERGRGNFPDRFSARQFPNYSSELNVNALLLGDSALYLCASSFWEGHMSSYEQYFGPGTRLTVT.

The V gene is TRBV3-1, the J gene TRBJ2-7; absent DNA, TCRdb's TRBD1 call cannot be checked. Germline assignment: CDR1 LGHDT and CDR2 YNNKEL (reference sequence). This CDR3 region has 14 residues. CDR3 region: CASSEVRGAYEQYF.

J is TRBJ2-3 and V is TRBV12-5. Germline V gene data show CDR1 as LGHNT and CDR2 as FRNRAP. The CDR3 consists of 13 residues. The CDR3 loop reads CASGFSSHDTQYF.

CDR3 sequence reads: CASSLSWREGTDTQYF. The chain has TRBV7-9 and TRBJ2-3; with no DNA, the TCRdb D assignment of TRBD2 cannot be verified. The CDR3 is made up of 16 amino acids. CDR1 SEHNR and CDR2 FQNEAQ come from the germline V gene (reference sequence).

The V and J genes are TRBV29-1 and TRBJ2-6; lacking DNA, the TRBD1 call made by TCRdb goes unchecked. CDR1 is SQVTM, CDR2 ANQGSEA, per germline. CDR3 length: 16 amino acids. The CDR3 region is CSVAGTGDGGANVLTF.

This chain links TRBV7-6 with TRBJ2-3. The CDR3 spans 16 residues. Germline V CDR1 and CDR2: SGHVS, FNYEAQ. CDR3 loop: CASSLEARASTDTQYF.

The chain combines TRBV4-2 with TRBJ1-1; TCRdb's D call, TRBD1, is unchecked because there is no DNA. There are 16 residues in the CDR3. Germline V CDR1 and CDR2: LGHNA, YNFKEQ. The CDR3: CASSQERGTGPTEAFF.

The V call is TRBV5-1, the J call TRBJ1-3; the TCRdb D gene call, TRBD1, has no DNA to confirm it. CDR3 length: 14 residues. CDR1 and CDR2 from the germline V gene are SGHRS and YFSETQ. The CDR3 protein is CASGTGGSGNTIYF.

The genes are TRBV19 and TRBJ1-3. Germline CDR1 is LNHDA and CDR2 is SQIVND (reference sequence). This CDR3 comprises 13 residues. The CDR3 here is CASIDRSGNTIYF.

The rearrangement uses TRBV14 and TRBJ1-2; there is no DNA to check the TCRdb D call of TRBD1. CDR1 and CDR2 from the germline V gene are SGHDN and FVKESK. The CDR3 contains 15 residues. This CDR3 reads CASSQVTGDWYGYTF.

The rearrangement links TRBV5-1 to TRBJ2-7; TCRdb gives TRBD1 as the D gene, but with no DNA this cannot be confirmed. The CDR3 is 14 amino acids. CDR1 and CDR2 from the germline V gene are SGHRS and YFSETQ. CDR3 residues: CASSLGGQRYEQYF.

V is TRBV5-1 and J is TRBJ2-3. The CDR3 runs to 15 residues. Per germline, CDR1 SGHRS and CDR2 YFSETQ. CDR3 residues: CASSLERPSTDTQYF.

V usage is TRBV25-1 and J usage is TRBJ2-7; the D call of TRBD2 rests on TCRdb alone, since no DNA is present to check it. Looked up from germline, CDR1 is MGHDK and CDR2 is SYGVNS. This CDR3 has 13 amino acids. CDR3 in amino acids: CASGGLAFYEQYF.